The 28 T cell receptor beta chains below all came from one sample that was sequenced in a study of cytomegalovirus exposure and HLA in healthy donors. In the PCR, 60 Vbeta and 13 Jbeta primers were used. Assay: immunoSEQ multiplex PCR; the TCRdb copy retains only in-frame clones and omits some. The table includes 55,000 to 70,000 clones, 70% to 80% detected once. The sample consisted of PBMCs. The receptors here all came from a man aged 18 to 29 in good health and CMV-seropositive.

This clone was seen once. The chain combines TRBV30 with TRBJ1-5, with D possibly matching TRBD1 (5 bases). This CDR3 has 14 amino acids. CDR1 GTSNPN and CDR2 SVGIG come from the germline V gene (reference sequence). V dropped 1 base and J dropped 3 bases, with 10 bases sitting between them. The CDR3 DNA follows: TGTGCCTGGAGTGAGAGACAGATCAATCAGCCCCAGCATTTT. This sequence encodes CAWSERQINQPQHF.

This clone appeared a single time. The CDR3 DNA is TGCAGCGTTGAGGGAGACAGGTACAACGAGCAGTACTTC. It specifies CSVEGDRYNEQYF. The chain uses TRBV29-1 and TRBJ2-7; a weak D match, TRBD1 (6 bases). Germline CDR1 and CDR2: SQVTM and ANQGSEA. The CDR3 runs 13 residues. Trimming left V 3 bases short and J 5 bases short, with 14 bases between.

The rearrangement joins TRBV28 to TRBJ2-1; 10 bases are a match to TRBD2. There are 17 residues in the CDR3. J was trimmed by 0 bases and V by 10 bases; bases with no gene match: 12. Germline CDR1 MDHEN, CDR2 SYDVKM. DNA of the CDR3: TGTGCCACCCTCGGGACTAGCGTTTCGAGCTCCTACAATGAGCAGTTCTTC. This encodes CATLGTSVSSSYNEQFF.

The V call is TRBV27, the J call TRBJ1-5; D remains ambiguous. The germline gives CDR1 MNHEY, CDR2 SMNVEV (reference sequence). V lost 6 bases to trimming and J lost 0 bases, with 3 bases between them. This CDR3 spans 12 amino acids. CDR3 nucleotide sequence: TGTGCCAGCAGCTATAGCAATCAGCCCCAGCATTTT. Translated: CASSYSNQPQHF.

The gene calls are TRBV4-2 and TRBJ2-7, with 12 bases identical to TRBD2. CDR3 length equals 16 residues. J gave up 5 bases and V 1 base, and 6 bases lay outside the gene matches. Germline V gives CDR1 LGHNA, CDR2 YNFKEQ. The CDR3 spells CASSQGGTSGYNEQYF. CDR3 sequence (DNA): TGTGCCAGCAGCCAAGGCGGGACTAGCGGGTACAACGAGCAGTACTTC.

The CDR3 reads CASSLWGEDTEAFF. CDR3 bases: TGTGCCAGCAGCTTATGGGGCGAAGACACTGAAGCTTTCTTT. The chain couples TRBV7-3 to TRBJ1-1; possible D gene TRBD1, 5 bases. This CDR3 spans 14 amino acids. V lost 2 bases, J lost 3 bases, and 10 bases lay in between. Germline CDR1 reads SGHTA; CDR2 reads FQGTGA. Variable domain in full (rest from reference TRBV7-3 and TRBJ1-1): GAGVSQTPSNKVTEKGKYVELRCDPISGHTALYWYRQSLGQGPEFLIYFQGTGAADDSGLPNDRFFAVRPEGSVSTLKIQRTERGDSAVYLCASSLWGEDTEAFFGQGTRLTVV.

The J gene is TRBJ1-3, the V gene TRBV6-5, with 9 bases that match TRBD1. The CDR3 length is 16 residues. Germline V gene data show CDR1 as MNHEY and CDR2 as SVGAGI. V trimming: 0 bases; J trimming: 2 bases; junction bases outside the gene matches: 2. The CDR3, as DNA: TGTGCCAGCAGTTACTCAGGGGACAGGGCTGGAAACACCATATATTTT. Protein: CASSYSGDRAGNTIYF.

The V gene is TRBV2, the J gene TRBJ2-1, with D possibly matching TRBD2 (6 bases). The V gene's germline CDR1 is SNHLY and CDR2 FYNNEI. V was clipped by 8 bases and J by 6 bases, with 11 bases between them. This CDR3 has 12 amino acids. CDR3 coding DNA: TGTGCCAGCCAGACTAGGGTCAATGAGCAGTTCTTC. It yields the protein CASQTRVNEQFF.

The chain links TRBV28 to TRBJ1-1, with a tentative D call TRBD1 (5 bases). The CDR3 consists of 12 residues. Per the germline V gene, CDR1 is MDHEN and CDR2 is SYDVKM. The V gene lost 2 bases and the J gene lost 7 bases, with 8 bases spanning the gap. The CDR3 sequence: CASSLVGLEAFF. The CDR3, as DNA: TGTGCCAGCAGTTTAGTGGGGCTTGAAGCTTTCTTT.

The chain joins TRBV5-1 to TRBJ1-2, with TRBD1 identical over 7 bases. The V gene's germline CDR1 is SGHRS and CDR2 YFSETQ. Trimming cost V 4 bases and J 4 bases; bases outside gene matches: 13. The CDR3 is 16 amino acids. This chain's CDR3 is CASSRTTGEISYGYTF. The DNA of the CDR3 is TGCGCCAGCAGCCGCACCACAGGGGAGATCAGCTATGGCTACACCTTC.

This chain connects TRBV5-1 to TRBJ2-7; D possibly corresponds to TRBD1 (5 bases). Germline loops: CDR1 SGHRS, CDR2 YFSETQ. This CDR3 has 14 residues. V lost 5 bases to trimming and J lost 2 bases, with 14 bases between them. CDR3: CASRTVPTTYEQYF. The CDR3 nucleotides are TGCGCCAGCAGGACAGTTCCCACCACCTACGAGCAGTACTTC.

The chain is built from TRBV7-2 and TRBJ1-6, with D unresolved. The CDR3 sequence is 16 residues long. In germline, CDR1 is SGHTA, CDR2 FQGNSA. The ends were cut back, 4 bases at V and 6 bases at J, with 16 bases in the middle. Here the CDR3 DNA reads TGTGCCAGCAGCTCAGCGGGAGTAGACGTTAATTCACCCCTCCACTTT. Protein product: CASSSAGVDVNSPLHF.

V usage is TRBV9 and J usage is TRBJ1-1; TRBD1 aligns across 7 bases. The CDR3 loop spans 15 amino acids. J lost 1 base, V lost 5 bases, and 8 bases had no gene match. The germline gives CDR1 SGDLS, CDR2 YYNGEE. The CDR3 DNA is TGTGCCAGCAGTATTGCGGACAGGCCGAACACTGAAGCTTTCTTT. Amino acids: CASSIADRPNTEAFF.

The genes are TRBV15 and TRBJ2-1; TRBD2 agrees at 11 bases. The CDR3 contains 13 residues. Looked up from germline, CDR1 is LNHNV and CDR2 is YYDKDF (reference sequence). V was clipped by 7 bases and J by 8 bases; unmatched bases: 4. The DNA of the CDR3 is TGTGCCACCAAACTAGCGGGAGTGCATGAGCAGTTCTTC. Translation gives CATKLAGVHEQFF.

This chain uses TRBV27 with TRBJ1-5; TRBD1 aligns across 7 bases. Germline V gene lookup returns CDR1 MNHEY and CDR2 SMNVEV (reference sequence). J gave up 6 bases and V 5 bases, and 4 bases lay outside the gene matches. The CDR3 has 13 residues. CDR3 loop: CASSGTVAQPQHF. CDR3 DNA: TGTGCCAGCAGTGGGACAGTGGCTCAGCCCCAGCATTTT.

The chain joins TRBV4-2 to TRBJ2-7, with D maybe TRBD1 (6 bases). The CDR3 is 13 residues long. Deletions cut 0 bases from V and 6 bases from J, with 9 bases between. The germline CDR1 and CDR2 sequences are LGHNA and YNFKEQ. CDR3 sequence (DNA): TGTGCCAGCAGCCAAGATCAGGGGTTCGAGCAGTACTTC. It yields the protein CASSQDQGFEQYF.

On this clone itself: The sample has other DNA sequences that encode this CDR3 too. CDR3 coding DNA: TGTGCCTGGAGCGCCGGGACTAGCGGGGGAAGAGAGACCCAGTACTTC. Amino acid sequence: CAWSAGTSGGRETQYF. This chain links TRBV30 with TRBJ2-5, with 14 bases lining up with TRBD2. Losses at the gene ends were 3 bases for V and 4 bases for J; bases not matched to a gene: 7. Per the germline V gene, CDR1 is GTSNPN and CDR2 is SVGIG (reference sequence). The length of the CDR3 is 16 residues.

The chain recombines TRBV28 with TRBJ1-1; tentative D call: TRBD1 (6 bases). Germline lookup yields CDR1 MDHEN and CDR2 SYDVKM. V lost 5 bases and J lost 6, with 13 bases in between. This CDR3 has 13 residues. The chain's CDR3 is CASSRTDGSEAFF. The DNA for the CDR3 is TGTGCCAGCAGTCGGACAGACGGGTCTGAAGCTTTCTTT.

The chain uses TRBV6-1 and TRBJ2-5; tentatively, D is TRBD1 (5 bases). This CDR3 comprises 15 residues. The V end lost 3 bases, the J end lost 1 base, and 12 bases lay between the germline ends. Germline V gene lookup returns CDR1 MNHNS and CDR2 SASEGT. The CDR3 bases are TGTGCCAGCAGTGAGCTAGGGGCTTTCCAAGAGACCCAGTACTTC. It encodes CASSELGAFQETQYF.

This clone was detected once. The chain links TRBV4-1 to TRBJ1-6; 10 nucleotides line up with TRBD1. This CDR3 has 21 amino acids. J was trimmed by 1 base and V by 0 bases; bases with no gene match: 12. Germline CDR1 MGHRA, CDR2 YSYEKL. The chain's CDR3 is CASSQDFPRDRGDSYNSPLHF. The CDR3 coding sequence is TGCGCCAGCAGCCAAGATTTCCCCCGGGACAGGGGCGATTCCTATAATTCACCCCTCCACTTT.

This rearrangement joins TRBV19 to TRBJ1-1, with D possibly being TRBD1 (6 bases). The germline gives CDR1 LNHDA, CDR2 SQIVND (reference sequence). The V end was cut by 6 bases, the J end by 4 bases, with 18 bases between. The CDR3 sequence is 15 residues long. In DNA form, the CDR3 reads TGTGCCAGTAGCAGGGGCACGGGGCTGGCCACTGAAGCTTTCTTT. It is translated as CASSRGTGLATEAFF.

The sample holds a few counts of this clone. CDR3 DNA sequence: TGTGCCAGCACCCACGACAGGGCAAATTCACCCCTCCACTTT. Translation gives CASTHDRANSPLHF. The chain employs TRBV6-5 and TRBJ1-6; TRBD1 aligns across 7 bases. The V gene's germline CDR1 is MNHEY and CDR2 SVGAGI. The CDR3 covers 14 residues. J lost 7 bases, V lost 7 bases, and 7 bases had no gene match.

By share, this clone ranks as medium-sized. The genes are TRBV28 and TRBJ1-5; 8 bases are shared with TRBD1. The ends lost 3 bases at V and 2 bases at J; junction bases unmatched: 6. The germline V gene encodes CDR1 MDHEN and CDR2 SYDVKM. The CDR3 length is 16 residues. The CDR3 here is CASSFPQGAGNQPQHF. CDR3 nucleotides: TGTGCCAGCAGTTTTCCCCAGGGGGCTGGCAATCAGCCCCAGCATTTT. Based on the CDR3 plus reference TRBV28 and TRBJ1-5, the full variable domain is DVKVTQSSRYLVKRTGEKVFLECVQDMDHENMFWYRQDPGLGLRLIYFSYDVKMKEKGDIPEGYSVSREKKERFSLILESASTNQTSMYLCASSFPQGAGNQPQHFGDGTRLSIL.

Here the CDR3 DNA reads TGTGCCAGCAGTGAACAGGGGGGAAGCCGTGGCTACACCTTC. Translation: CASSEQGGSRGYTF. The gene calls are TRBV6-1 and TRBJ1-2; 7 bases map to TRBD1. The junction had 7 bases not matched to a gene; V was cut back by 2 bases and J by 7 bases. The V gene's germline CDR1 is MNHNS and CDR2 SASEGT. The CDR3 has 14 amino acids.

The chain uses TRBV29-1 and TRBJ2-7; TRBD2 matches 8 bases. Trimming at V came to 4 bases and at J to 0 bases, leaving 2 bases not matched to a gene. Germline V gives CDR1 SQVTM, CDR2 ANQGSEA. The CDR3 length is 13 residues. The CDR3 region has the DNA TGCAGCGTTGGCGGGAGGAGCTCCTACGAGCAGTACTTC. Protein product: CSVGGRSSYEQYF.

This chain uses TRBV5-8 with TRBJ1-2; TRBD1 aligns across 10 bases. This CDR3 region has 16 residues. Germline V gene sequence: CDR1 SGHTS, CDR2 YDEGEE. V trimming: 4 bases; J trimming: 1 base; junction bases outside the gene matches: 7. CDR3 DNA: TGTGCCAGCAGCCTAACCGGGGACAGGGGTAACTATGGCTACACCTTC. Its translation: CASSLTGDRGNYGYTF.

The gene calls are TRBV13 and TRBJ2-3; D unclear. The CDR3 spans 13 residues. Trimming took 5 bases from V and 0 from J, leaving 6 bases between them. Germline CDR1 and CDR2: PRHDT and FYEKMQ (reference sequence). The CDR3 region is CASSRVSTDTQYF. CDR3 sequence (DNA): TGTGCCAGCAGCCGGGTGAGCACAGATACGCAGTATTTT.

Written as DNA, the CDR3 is TGTGCCAGCAGCTGGGACTACTCCTACGAGCAGTACTTC. This codes for CASSWDYSYEQYF. V gene TRBV5-4 combines with J gene TRBJ2-7; TRBD2 aligns across 7 bases. Looked up from germline, CDR1 is SGHNT and CDR2 is YYREEE (reference sequence). This CDR3 contains 13 residues. The V gene end was trimmed by 3 bases and the J gene end by 0 bases; junction bases not matched to a gene: 0.